The sequence of this T cell receptor (beta chain) was determined in a study of a mutant IDH1 vaccine in newly diagnosed glioma. About the research overall: Treated patients had a mean age of about 40 years and a sex split that was around 60% male and 37.5% female. Earlier therapy was either radiotherapy, temozolomide, or both, and most got both. V12 fell at week 35 and V13, the study end, at week 47.

Indicated time point: week 47, end of study. What each vaccine dose contained was 300 ug of mutant IDH1 20-mer peptide, accompanied by topical imiquimod. Astrocytomas found in donors were new, WHO grade 3 or 4, IDH1-mutant and ATRX-lost. TCRdb's table, derived via immunoSEQ multiplex PCR, lists solely in-frame clones and lacks some. The sample includes approximately 37,000 clones, less than 85% seen only once; the top ten take around 19%. V shed 5 bases and J 2 bases; nucleotides not matched to a gene: 12. The germline V gene encodes CDR1 LNHDA and CDR2 SQIVND (reference sequence). CDR3 size: 16 residues. As to this clone: What it binds is unknown.

The sequencing here drew on PBMCs, taken from a glioma patient whose treatment included an IDH1 peptide vaccine. This clonotype was obtained from a man between 18 and 35 years old with glioma. Some clones in this sample may be carry-over from other donors' samples. The chain joins TRBV19 to TRBJ2-7; 7 nucleotides align to TRBD1. The chain's CDR3 is CASSSSRQGATYEQYF. As DNA, the CDR3 is TGTGCCAGTAGTTCGTCCAGACAGGGCGCTACCTACGAGCAGTACTTC.